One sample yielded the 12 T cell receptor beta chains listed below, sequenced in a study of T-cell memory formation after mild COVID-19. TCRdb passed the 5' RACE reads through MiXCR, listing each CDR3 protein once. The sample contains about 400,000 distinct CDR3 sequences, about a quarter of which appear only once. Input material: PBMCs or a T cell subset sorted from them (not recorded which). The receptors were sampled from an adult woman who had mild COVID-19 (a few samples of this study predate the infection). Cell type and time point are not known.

CDR3 amino acids: CASSLELSGANVLTF. The CDR3 DNA follows: TGCGCCAGCAGCCTGGAGTTATCTGGGGCCAACGTCCTGACTTTC. V gene TRBV5-1 combines with J gene TRBJ2-6; D remains unclear. CDR3 size: 15 residues. Germline loops: CDR1 SGHRS, CDR2 YFSETQ. Trimming removed 4 bases at V and 1 base at J, with 9 bases between.

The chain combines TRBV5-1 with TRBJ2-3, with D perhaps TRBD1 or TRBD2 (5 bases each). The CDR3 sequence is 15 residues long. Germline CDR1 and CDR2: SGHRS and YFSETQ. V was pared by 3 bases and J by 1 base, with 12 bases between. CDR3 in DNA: TGCGCCAGCAGCTCCTCGGGACGCCGCACAGATACGCAGTATTTT. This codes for CASSSSGRRTDTQYF.

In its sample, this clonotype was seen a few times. The CDR3 nucleotides read TGTGCCAGCAGCCTAGCGGGGGGTTCAAGCACAGATACGCAGTATTTT. Translated, it gives CASSLAGGSSTDTQYF. V gene TRBV7-3 combines with J gene TRBJ2-3, with 11 bases aligning to TRBD2. The germline V gene encodes CDR1 SGHTA and CDR2 FQGTGA. With V trimmed by 5 bases and J by 0 bases, 4 bases remained unmatched. The CDR3 spans 16 residues.

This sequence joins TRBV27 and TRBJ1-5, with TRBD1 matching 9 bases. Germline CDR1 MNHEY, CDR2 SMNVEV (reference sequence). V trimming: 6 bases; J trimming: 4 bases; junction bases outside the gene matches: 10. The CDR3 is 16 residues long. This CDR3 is CASSSPRDRENQPQHF. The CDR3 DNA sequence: TGTGCCAGCAGCTCCCCCAGGGACAGGGAGAATCAGCCCCAGCATTTT.

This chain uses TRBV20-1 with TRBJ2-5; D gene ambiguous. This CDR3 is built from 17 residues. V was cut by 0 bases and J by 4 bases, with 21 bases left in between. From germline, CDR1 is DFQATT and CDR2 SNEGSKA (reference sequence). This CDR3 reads CSARDVVYSPARETQYF. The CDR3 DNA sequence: TGCAGTGCTAGAGATGTGGTCTACAGCCCGGCTAGAGAGACCCAGTACTTC.

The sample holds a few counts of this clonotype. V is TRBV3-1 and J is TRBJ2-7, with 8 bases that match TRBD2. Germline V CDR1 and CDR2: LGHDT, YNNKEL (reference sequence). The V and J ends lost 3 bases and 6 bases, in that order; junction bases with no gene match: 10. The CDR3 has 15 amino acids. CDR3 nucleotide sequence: TGTGCCAGCAGCCATTACTCAGCGGGAGTCTCCGAGCAGTACTTC. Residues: CASSHYSAGVSEQYF.

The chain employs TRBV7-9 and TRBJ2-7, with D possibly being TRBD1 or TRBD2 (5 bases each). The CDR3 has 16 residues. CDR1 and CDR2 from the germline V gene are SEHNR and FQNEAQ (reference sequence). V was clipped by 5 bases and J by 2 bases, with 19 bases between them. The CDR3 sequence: CASSLVPGRPPYEQYF. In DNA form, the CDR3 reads TGTGCCAGCAGCCTGGTACCGGGACGTCCGCCCTACGAGCAGTACTTC.

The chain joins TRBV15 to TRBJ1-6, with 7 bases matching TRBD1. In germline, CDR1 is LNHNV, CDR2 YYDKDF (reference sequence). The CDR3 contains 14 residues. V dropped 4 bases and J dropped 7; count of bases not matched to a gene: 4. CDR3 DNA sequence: TGTGCCACCAGCATCCGGGACAGAAATTCACCCCTCCACTTT. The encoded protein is CATSIRDRNSPLHF.

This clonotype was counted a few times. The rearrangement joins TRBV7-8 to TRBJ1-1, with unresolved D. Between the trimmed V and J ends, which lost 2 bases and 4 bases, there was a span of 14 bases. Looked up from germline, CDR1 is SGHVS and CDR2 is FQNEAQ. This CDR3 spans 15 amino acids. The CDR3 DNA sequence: TGTGCCAGCAGCTTATCATCCAGGAAAGTCACTGAAGCTTTCTTT. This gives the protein CASSLSSRKVTEAFF.

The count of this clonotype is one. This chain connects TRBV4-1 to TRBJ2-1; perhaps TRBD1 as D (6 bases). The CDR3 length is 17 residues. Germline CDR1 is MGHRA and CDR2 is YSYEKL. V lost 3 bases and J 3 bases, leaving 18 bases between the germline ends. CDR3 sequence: CASSQGLQGPLYNEQFF. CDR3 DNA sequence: TGCGCCAGCAGCCAGGGCTTACAGGGACCCCTCTACAATGAGCAGTTCTTC.

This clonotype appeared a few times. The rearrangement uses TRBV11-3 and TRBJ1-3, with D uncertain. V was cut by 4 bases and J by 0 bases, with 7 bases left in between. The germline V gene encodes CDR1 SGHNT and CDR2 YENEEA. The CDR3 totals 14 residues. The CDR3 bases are TGTGCCAGCAGCTGGACGGACTCTGGAAACACCATATATTTT. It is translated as CASSWTDSGNTIYF.

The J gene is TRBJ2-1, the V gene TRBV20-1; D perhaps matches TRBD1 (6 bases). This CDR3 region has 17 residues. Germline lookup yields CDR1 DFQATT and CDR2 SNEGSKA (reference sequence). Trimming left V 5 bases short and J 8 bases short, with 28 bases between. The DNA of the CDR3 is TGCAGTGCTGGTCACCGCCGGGACATCTTTTGGTATGATGAGCAGTTCTTC. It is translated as CSAGHRRDIFWYDEQFF.